The present T cell receptor (beta chain) was sequenced within a study of human T cells and chemical hapten exposure. This clonotype has only a few counts. Time point specified: pre-sensitization, week 0. Treatment denoted: therapeutic diphenylcyclopropenone sensitization with weekly scalp DPC. Trimming stripped 2 bases from V and 8 bases from J, with 6 bases between. Germline V gene lookup returns CDR1 KGHSH and CDR2 LQKENI. The CDR3 is made up of 11 amino acids. TCRdb independently ran MiXCR on the RACE reads; one entry per CDR3 protein. This table has 300,000 to 450,000 distinct CDR3 sequences, approximately 5.1% appearing once.

V usage is TRBV18 and J usage is TRBJ1-2; D call uncertain. Here the sequenced sample was whole blood, taken in connection with sensitization to the hapten diphenylcyclopropenone (DPC). The origin of this receptor is a woman between 45 and 60 years old with alopecia areata. Some clones in this sample may be carry-over from other donors' samples. The CDR3 spells CASSPAEGYTF. The CDR3 bases are TGTGCCAGCTCACCAGCGGAAGGCTACACCTTC.